Included here is one TCR beta chain sequence, with context. The antigen is not known. Treatment in this sample: roughly 19 received Ad26.COV2.S at low or high dose, single or two shots; roughly five received placebo; per-sample allocation not given. The samples date from day 63 after the first vaccine or placebo injection. An 18-55-year-old adult in Boston served as donor. The sample comes from a study of Ad26.COV2.S vaccination and SARS-CoV-2 variants. About the research overall: Within the COV1001 Ad26.COV2.S trial arm, the donor was enrolled. Ad26.COV2.S, an intramuscular injection, was given once or twice 56 days apart.

Profiling relied on immunoSEQ multiplex PCR, and the TCRdb table lists in-frame clones only, not all of them. The sample records fewer than 400,000 clones, 88% being singletons. Findings of the study overall: After vaccination, substantial breadth of spike-specific CD8+ and CD4+ responses was reported.

CDR3 length: 18 amino acids. CDR1 is KGHSH and CDR2 is LQKENI in the germline V gene. Germline trimming cut 3 bases from V and 4 bases from J; bases unmatched to any gene: 15. This TCR derives from a person aged 18-65 years who received the Ad26.COV2.S COVID-19 vaccine or a placebo. V usage is TRBV18 and J usage is TRBJ1-2, with 9 bases fitting TRBD1. The sequencing here drew on peripheral blood, taken in a trial of Ad26.COV2.S vaccine versus placebo. The CDR3 loop is CASSPYYRGLVLGYGYTF. The CDR3 bases are TGTGCCAGCTCACCTTATTACAGGGGGCTAGTTCTGGGCTATGGCTACACCTTC.